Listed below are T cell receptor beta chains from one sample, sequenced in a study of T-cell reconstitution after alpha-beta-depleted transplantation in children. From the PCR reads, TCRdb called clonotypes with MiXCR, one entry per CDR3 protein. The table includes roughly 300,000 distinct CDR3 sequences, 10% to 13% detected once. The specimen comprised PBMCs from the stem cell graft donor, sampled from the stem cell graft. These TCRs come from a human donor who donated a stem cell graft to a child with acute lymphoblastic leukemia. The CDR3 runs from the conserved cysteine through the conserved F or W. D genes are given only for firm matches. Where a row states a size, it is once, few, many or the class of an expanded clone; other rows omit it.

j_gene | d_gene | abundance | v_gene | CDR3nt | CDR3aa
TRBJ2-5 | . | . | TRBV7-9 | TGTGCCAGCAGCTCCCCTGGACTAGGGGGAGAGACCCAGTACTTC | CASSSPGLGGETQYF
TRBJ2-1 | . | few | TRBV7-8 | TGTGCCAGCAGCTTAAGGGAACGCGTAATCAATGAGCAGTTCTTC | CASSLRERVINEQFF
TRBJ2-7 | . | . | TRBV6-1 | TGTGCCAGCAGTGGGTCCGGACATCTACATCTCGAGCAGTACTTC | CASSGSGHLHLEQYF
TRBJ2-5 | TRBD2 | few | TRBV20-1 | TGCAGTGCTAGAACTGGGAGGGGAGGGAAGCAGGAGACCCAGTACTTC | CSARTGRGGKQETQYF
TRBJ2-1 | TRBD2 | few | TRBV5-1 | TGCGCCAGCAGCCGGGGGGAAGGGCAGGATGAGCAGTTCTTC | CASSRGEGQDEQFF
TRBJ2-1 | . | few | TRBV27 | TGTGCCAGCATAGGCTTGAGCTCCTACAATGAGCAGTTCTTC | CASIGLSSYNEQFF
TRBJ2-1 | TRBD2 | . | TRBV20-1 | TGCAGTGCTAGCGATGTTGGGACTAGCGGCTACAATGAGCAGTTCTTC | CSASDVGTSGYNEQFF
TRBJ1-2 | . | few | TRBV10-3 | TGTGCCATCAGTGAAACAACCAACTATGGCTACACCTTC | CAISETTNYGYTF
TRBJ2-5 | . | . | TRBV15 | TGTGCCACCAGCAGAGGCTCAAGGACAAGATACCAAGAGACCCAGTACTTC | CATSRGSRTRYQETQYF
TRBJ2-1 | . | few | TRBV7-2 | TGTGCCAGCAGCTTAGCGGGACTTTTGAGCTCCTACAATGAGCAGTTCTTC | CASSLAGLLSSYNEQFF
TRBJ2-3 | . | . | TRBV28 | TGTGCCAGCAGTTCCGTTGGGCAGATTGGGACAGATACGCAGTATTTT | CASSSVGQIGTDTQYF
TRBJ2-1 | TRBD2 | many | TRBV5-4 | TGTGCCAGCAGCTTGGAAGTATGGACTAGCGGGAACAATGAGCAGTTCTTC | CASSLEVWTSGNNEQFF
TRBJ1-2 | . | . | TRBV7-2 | TGTGCCAGCAGCCCGGGCCCTCTTAACTATGGCTACACCTTC | CASSPGPLNYGYTF
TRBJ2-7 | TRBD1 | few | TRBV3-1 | TGTGCCAGCAGCAGACAGGGGATAGCCTACGAGCAGTACTTC | CASSRQGIAYEQYF
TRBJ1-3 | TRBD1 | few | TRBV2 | TGTGCCAGCAGGACCGGACAGGACGAAGCTTTAGGAAACACCATATATTTT | CASRTGQDEALGNTIYF
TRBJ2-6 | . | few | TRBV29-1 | TGCAGCGTTGTAGGGGGCTCTGGGGCCAACGTCCTGACTTTC | CSVVGGSGANVLTF
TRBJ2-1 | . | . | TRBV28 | TGTGCCAGCAGTTTAACCTACCCTACCCTTCGTACTGGAAGACGCTCCTACAATGAGCAGTTCTTC | CASSLTYPTLRTGRRSYNEQFF
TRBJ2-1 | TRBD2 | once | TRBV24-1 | TGTGCCACCAGTGACCCCATTCAGGATTTAGCGGGGGCGGAGCAGTTCTTC | CATSDPIQDLAGAEQFF
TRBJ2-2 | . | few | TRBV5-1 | TGCGCCAGCAGCTCAAGGGGGATGGACACCGGGGAGCTGTTTTTT | CASSSRGMDTGELFF
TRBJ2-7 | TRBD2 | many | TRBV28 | TGTGCCAGCAGTTTAAGCGGGAGCGCGCCAGCCTACGAGCAGTACTTC | CASSLSGSAPAYEQYF
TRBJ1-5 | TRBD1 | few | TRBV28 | TGTGCCAGCGCCCCGGGGACAGGGAATCAGCCCCAGCATTTT | CASAPGTGNQPQHF
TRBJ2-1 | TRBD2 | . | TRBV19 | TGTGCCAGTAGTACCCGACTAGGGAGGGACCTGGGCAATGAGCAGTTCTTC | CASSTRLGRDLGNEQFF
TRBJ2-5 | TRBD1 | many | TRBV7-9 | TGTGCCAGCAGCAAAGATGGACAGGGCCAGACCCAGTACTTC | CASSKDGQGQTQYF